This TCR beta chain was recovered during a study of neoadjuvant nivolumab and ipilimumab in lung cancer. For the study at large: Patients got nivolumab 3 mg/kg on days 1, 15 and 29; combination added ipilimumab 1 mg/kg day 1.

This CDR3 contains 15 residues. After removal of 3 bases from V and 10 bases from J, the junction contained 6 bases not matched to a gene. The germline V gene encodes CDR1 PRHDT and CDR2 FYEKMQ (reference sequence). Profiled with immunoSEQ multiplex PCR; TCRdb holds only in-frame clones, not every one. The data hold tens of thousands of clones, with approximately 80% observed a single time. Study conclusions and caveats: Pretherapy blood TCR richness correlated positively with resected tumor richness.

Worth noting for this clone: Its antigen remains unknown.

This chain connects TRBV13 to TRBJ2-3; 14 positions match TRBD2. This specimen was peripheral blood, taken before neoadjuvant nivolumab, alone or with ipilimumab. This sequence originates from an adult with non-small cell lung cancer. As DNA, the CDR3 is TGTGCCAGCAGCTTGCCGACTAGCGGGGGGGCCCCGCAGTATTTT. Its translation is CASSLPTSGGAPQYF. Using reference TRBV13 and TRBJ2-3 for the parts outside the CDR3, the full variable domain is AAGVIQSPRHLIKEKRETATLKCYPIPRHDTVYWYQQGPGQDPQFLISFYEKMQSDKGSIPDRFSAQQFSDYHSELNMSSLELGDSALYFCASSLPTSGGAPQYFGPGTRLTVL.